This T cell receptor (beta chain) was sequenced for a study of OX40 agonist ivuxolimab in advanced cancers. Of note for this clone: Antigen specificity is unknown.

Patients had blood sampled at baseline and again on cycle 4 day 1 and cycle 7 day 1. Notes on the study in general: Some patients without response likewise showed low normalized clonal expansion. Partly responding patients at 0.1-3.0 mg/kg showed some of the smallest clonal expansion. At doses 0.1 to 3.0 mg/kg, CD4+ and CD8+ clones expanded.

The assay was immunoSEQ multiplex PCR, and TCRdb's table has in-frame clones only and misses some. The table lists about 94,000 clones, around 86% of them singletons. Germline CDR1 is SNHLY and CDR2 is FYNNEI. The CDR3 loop spans 12 amino acids. The V end was cut by 6 bases, the J end by 11 bases, with 14 bases between. This TCR was recovered from an adult with an advanced solid tumor such as melanoma, head and neck, liver or kidney cancer. This specimen consisted of CD4+ or CD8+ T cells sorted from blood, obtained in a trial of the OX40 agonist ivuxolimab. This chain joins TRBV2 and TRBJ1-5; D remains ambiguous. CDR3 sequence: CASSPAGQTQHF. CDR3 DNA sequence: TGTGCCAGCAGCCCGGCCGGGCAGACCCAGCATTTT.